This is a list of T cell receptor beta chains from one sample in a study of breast tumors, draining lymph nodes, adjacent tissues. From the multiplex PCR reads, TCRdb called clonotypes with MiXCR, one entry per CDR3 protein. The sample consists of 200,000 to 250,000 distinct CDR3 sequences, about 32% of them appearing once. Input material: axillary lymph node tissue. The receptors come from a female donor with breast cancer. Some clones in this sample may be carry-over from other donors' samples. The CDR3 runs from the conserved cysteine through the conserved F or W. The order of the fields is CDR3 protein, V gene, J gene, CDR3 length.

CASSRWGAETQYF,TRBV19,TRBJ2-5,13
CSALSGRAPNEQFF,TRBV20-1,TRBJ2-1,14
CASHLGPTYEQYF,TRBV6-6,TRBJ2-7,13
CASSPPGFNYGYTF,TRBV7-8,TRBJ1-2,14
CASSPIGSGANVLTF,TRBV18,TRBJ2-6,15
CASSGADTDTQYF,TRBV5-1,TRBJ2-3,13
CATRGRATQSRDPPPVTNVLTF,TRBV24-1,TRBJ2-6,22
CASSPRRDHAAGELFF,TRBV12-3/TRBV12-4,TRBJ2-2,16
CATSDSGQGETQYF,TRBV24-1,TRBJ2-5,14
CASSLQVVADTQYF,TRBV5-1,TRBJ2-3,14
CASGFGEQFF,TRBV12-5,TRBJ2-1,10
CSARAGTDTQYF,TRBV20-1,TRBJ2-3,12
CSARAAEVAKNIQYF,TRBV20-1,TRBJ2-4,15
CASSSDRGRNQPQHF,TRBV5-4,TRBJ1-5,15
CASSEWDRVNQPQHF,TRBV6-1,TRBJ1-5,15
CASSFAWQANYEQYF,TRBV12-3/TRBV12-4,TRBJ2-7,15
CASRRQGSGYGYTF,TRBV5-6,TRBJ1-2,14
CASSLGPGNTDTQYF,TRBV7-2,TRBJ2-3,15